These 29 T cell receptor beta chains share one sample of origin, sequenced in a study of blood T cells in healthy people across ages. It was with a sample-barcoded 5' primer and a J-beta primer mix that a second PCR of roughly 7 to 11 cycles was run. Each CDR3 protein is one row after TCRdb ran MiXCR on the 5' RACE reads. The sample has over 1.5 million distinct CDR3 sequences, just under 50% seen once. The sequenced sample consisted of blood. The receptors were gathered from a woman between 40 and 55 years old in good health.

This chain joins TRBV20-1 and TRBJ2-5, with a possible D match to TRBD2 (6 bases). Near its end, the DNA agrees better with TRBJ2-4, so the J call may be wrong. Germline CDR1 and CDR2: DFQATT and SNEGSKA (reference sequence). The CDR3 totals 13 residues. The CDR3 sequence: CSARGASGSIQYF. DNA for the CDR3: TGCAGTGCTAGAGGGGCTTCCGGGAGCATTCAGTACTTC.

This clonotype was counted a few times. This rearrangement joins TRBV5-6 to TRBJ2-5; TRBD2 aligns across 12 bases. CDR1 SGHDT and CDR2 YYEEEE come from the germline V gene. The CDR3 runs to 16 residues. Unmatched junction bases numbered 7, after V lost 2 bases and J lost 5 bases. The CDR3 here is CASSLSSGGAPETQYF. In DNA form, the CDR3 reads TGTGCCAGCAGCTTATCTAGCGGGGGGGCCCCTGAGACCCAGTACTTC. Together with reference TRBV5-6 and TRBJ2-5, the CDR3 gives the full variable domain: DAGVTQSPTHLIKTRGQQVTLRCSPKSGHDTVSWYQQALGQGPQFIFQYYEEEERQRGNFPDRFSGHQFPNYSSELNVNALLLGDSALYLCASSLSSGGAPETQYFGPGTRLLVL.

This clonotype has only a few counts. The chain employs TRBV6-2 or TRBV6-3 and TRBJ2-7; D is perhaps TRBD2 (6 bases). V was trimmed by 10 bases and J by 3 bases, leaving 19 bases between them. Germline V gene lookup returns CDR1 MNHEY and CDR2 SVGEGT. There are 14 residues in the CDR3. CDR3 residues: CAIMKEGGLYEQYF. The CDR3 DNA follows: TGTGCCATAATGAAAGAGGGAGGCCTCTACGAGCAGTACTTC.

The rearrangement joins TRBV20-1 to TRBJ2-4; D remains ambiguous. The DNA end is a closer match to TRBJ2-7, so the J assignment may be wrong. The germline V gene encodes CDR1 DFQATT and CDR2 SNEGSKA (reference sequence). The length of the CDR3 is 13 residues. The CDR3 is CSATKRIANEQYF. DNA of the CDR3: TGCAGTGCTACCAAGCGAATCGCGAACGAGCAGTACTTC.

This clonotype has just a few counts. This chain connects TRBV7-2 to TRBJ2-4, with D perhaps matching TRBD2 (5 bases). The germline CDR1 and CDR2 sequences are SGHTA and FQGNSA. Trimming took 3 bases from V and 3 from J, leaving 9 bases between them. This CDR3 is built from 14 residues. The CDR3 region is CASSLSGDKNIQYF. The CDR3 nucleotides read TGTGCCAGCAGCTTGTCCGGGGACAAAAACATTCAGTACTTC. The whole variable domain, remainder taken from reference TRBV7-2 and TRBJ2-4, is GAGVSQSPSNKVTEKGKDVELRCDPISGHTALYWYRQSLGQGLEFLIYFQGNSAPDKSGLPSDRFSAERTGGSVSTLTIQRTQQEDSAVYLCASSLSGDKNIQYFGAGTRLSVL.

V gene TRBV25-1 combines with J gene TRBJ2-5; TRBD1 agrees at 8 bases. The trim removed 3 bases at V and 2 bases at J, leaving 11 bases unmatched. The CDR3 loop spans 17 amino acids. Germline V gives CDR1 MGHDK, CDR2 SYGVNS. CDR3 loop: CASSEGQVSDLQETQYF. The CDR3 bases are TGTGCCAGCAGTGAGGGACAGGTTTCGGACTTACAAGAGACCCAGTACTTC.

The gene calls are TRBV7-3 and TRBJ2-7; TRBD2 matches at 14 bases. This CDR3 region has 17 residues. The J segment lost 7 bases and the V segment lost 5 bases, leaving 13 bases of the junction unmatched. Per the germline V gene, CDR1 is SGHTA and CDR2 is FQGTGA. The CDR3 protein is CASSRVRTSGGTNEQYF. The DNA for the CDR3 is TGTGCCAGCAGCCGGGTCCGGACTAGCGGGGGGACCAATGAGCAGTACTTC. Full variable domain (rest looked up from reference TRBV7-3 and TRBJ2-7): GAGVSQTPSNKVTEKGKYVELRCDPISGHTALYWYRQSLGQGPEFLIYFQGTGAADDSGLPNDRFFAVRPEGSVSTLKIQRTERGDSAVYLCASSRVRTSGGTNEQYFGPGTRLTVT.

The chain has TRBV7-2 and TRBJ2-6; no reliable D call. In germline, CDR1 is SGHTA, CDR2 FQGNSA. V gave up 1 base and J gave up 0 bases, with 13 bases separating them. This CDR3 comprises 18 residues. DNA for the CDR3: TGTGCCAGCAGCTTAGTAGGACGGGTTAGCTCTGGGGCCAACGTCCTGACTTTC. As protein: CASSLVGRVSSGANVLTF.

This clonotype occurred a few times. The chain carries TRBV29-1 and TRBJ1-2; D is ambiguous. The V gene's germline CDR1 is SQVTM and CDR2 ANQGSEA. The CDR3 length is 13 residues. The chain's CDR3 is CRAGEGSTGGYTF. The CDR3 DNA sequence: TGCAGGGCGGGAGAAGGGAGTACGGGAGGCTACACCTTC.

The chain couples TRBV20-1 to TRBJ2-1, with 10 bases identical to TRBD2. The CDR3 has 16 residues. Germline assignment: CDR1 DFQATT and CDR2 SNEGSKA (reference sequence). Trimming took 6 bases from V and 6 from J; bases not matched to a gene: 14. CDR3 loop: CSAPGFTSGILNEQFF. The CDR3, as DNA: TGCAGTGCCCCGGGATTTACTAGCGGGATCCTCAATGAGCAGTTCTTC.

This clonotype was seen a handful of times. The V gene is TRBV5-1, the J gene TRBJ2-7; D possibly matches TRBD1 or TRBD2 (6 bases each). The germline V gene encodes CDR1 SGHRS and CDR2 YFSETQ. Trimming stripped 1 base from V and 6 bases from J, with 17 bases between. There are 15 residues in the CDR3. Here the CDR3 reads CASSLIGGPPSEQYF. DNA for the CDR3: TGCGCCAGCAGCTTGATTGGGGGGCCGCCTAGCGAGCAGTACTTC.

This clonotype was picked up a small number of times. The V call is TRBV7-2, the J call TRBJ2-5; 13 bases line up with TRBD2. The V gene end was trimmed by 0 bases and the J gene end by 2 bases; junction bases not matched to a gene: 3. CDR1 and CDR2 from the germline V gene are SGHTA and FQGNSA. CDR3 length: 17 amino acids. In DNA, the CDR3 is TGTGCCAGCAGCTTAGCCCGGGGACTAGCGGGGCAAGAGACCCAGTACTTC. It codes for CASSLARGLAGQETQYF.

This clonotype was observed a handful of times. The V gene is TRBV7-9, the J gene TRBJ1-2; no clear D gene. The V end lost 6 bases, the J end lost 4 bases, and 12 bases lay between the germline ends. The germline V gene has CDR1 SEHNR and CDR2 FQNEAQ (reference sequence). The CDR3 contains 13 residues. The CDR3 region has the DNA TGTGCCAGCAGTCAGAGGGATAGCTATGGCTACACCTTC. Protein: CASSQRDSYGYTF.

This clonotype was recorded a few times. This chain links TRBV5-6 with TRBJ1-5; possibly TRBD1 for D (5 bases). Germline V gene data show CDR1 as SGHDT and CDR2 as YYEEEE. The CDR3 loop spans 15 amino acids. The V and J ends lost 3 bases and 6 bases respectively, with 16 bases between them. This CDR3 reads CASSSRDSWVQPQHF. CDR3 nucleotide sequence: TGTGCCAGCAGCTCCAGGGATTCATGGGTTCAGCCCCAGCATTTT.

The V and J genes are TRBV25-1 and TRBJ1-4; D is ambiguous. The CDR3 totals 12 residues. Per the germline V gene, CDR1 is MGHDK and CDR2 is SYGVNS. V was shortened by 6 bases and J by 7 bases, with 9 bases between the two germline ends. In DNA form, the CDR3 reads TGTGCCAGCAGAAGTACCTCTGAAAAACTGTTTTTT. Protein product: CASRSTSEKLFF.

The chain is built from TRBV5-8 and TRBJ1-5; 8 bases line up with TRBD1. The J call is in doubt because the DNA end fits TRBJ2-3 better. Germline lookup yields CDR1 SGHTS and CDR2 YDEGEE. The CDR3 runs to 15 residues. CDR3 sequence: CASSPGQGHNQPQYF. CDR3 sequence (DNA): TGTGCCAGCAGCCCCGGACAGGGCCACAATCAGCCCCAGTATTTT.

V and J are TRBV7-2 and TRBJ2-7, with 7 bases aligning to TRBD2. CDR1 and CDR2 (germline): SGHTA, FQGNSA. Trimming cost V 3 bases and J 4 bases; bases outside gene matches: 12. The CDR3 totals 16 residues. CDR3 protein: CASSFPQWTRPYEQYF. The CDR3 nucleotides read TGTGCCAGCAGCTTCCCGCAGTGGACTAGGCCTTACGAGCAGTACTTC.

This clonotype has more than one count but fewer than ten. This chain joins TRBV27 and TRBJ2-7; D may be TRBD1 (6 bases). The germline V gene has CDR1 MNHEY and CDR2 SMNVEV (reference sequence). The CDR3 has 14 amino acids. Trimming took 5 bases from V and 7 from J, leaving 18 bases between them. DNA of the CDR3: TGTGCCAGCAGTACCACAGGGACCTTTCAAGAGCAGTACTTC. Residues: CASSTTGTFQEQYF.

The rearrangement uses TRBV7-8 and TRBJ2-6, with TRBD2 matching 7 bases. Per the germline V gene, CDR1 is SGHVS and CDR2 is FQNEAQ. The J segment lost 2 bases and the V segment lost 3 bases, leaving 7 bases of the junction unmatched. This CDR3 contains 17 residues. CDR3 loop: CASSFKGTIPGANVLTF. The CDR3 region has the DNA TGTGCCAGCAGCTTCAAAGGGACTATCCCTGGGGCCAACGTCCTGACTTTC.

This clonotype appeared once. The CDR3 spells CASSEARTAEQYF. In nucleotides, the CDR3 is TGTGCCAGCAGTGAAGCTCGGACTGCCGAGCAGTACTTC. V gene TRBV6-1 combines with J gene TRBJ2-5, with a possible D match to TRBD2 (5 bases). Judging by the DNA end, TRBJ2-7 fits better; the J call may be wrong. Germline V CDR1 and CDR2: MNHNS, SASEGT. The CDR3 consists of 13 residues.

Comments on this clonotype: This sequence may be a read error, since a much larger clone differs from it by one base. The chain links TRBV9 to TRBJ2-1; TRBD2 might be the D (6 bases). The J call may be incorrect, as the DNA end agrees better with TRBJ2-7. Germline-derived CDR1 and CDR2 are SGDLS and YYNGEE. This CDR3 spans 15 amino acids. CDR3 region: CASSGSGSSYNEQYF. The CDR3 nucleotides read TGTGCCAGCAGCGGTAGCGGAAGCTCCTACAATGAGCAGTACTTC.

This chain links TRBV5-5 with TRBJ2-7, with 11 nucleotides matching TRBD2. The ends lost 0 bases at V and 3 bases at J; junction bases unmatched: 8. The CDR3 consists of 17 residues. The germline CDR1 and CDR2 sequences are SGHKS and YYEKEE (reference sequence). DNA for the CDR3: TGTGCCAGCAGCTTGGGTCTCCTAGCGGGGGGCATCTACGAGCAGTACTTC. Protein: CASSLGLLAGGIYEQYF. Variable domain in full (rest from reference TRBV5-5 and TRBJ2-7): DAGVTQSPTHLIKTRGQQVTLRCSPISGHKSVSWYQQVLGQGPQFIFQYYEKEERGRGNFPDRFSARQFPNYSSELNVNALLLGDSALYLCASSLGLLAGGIYEQYFGPGTRLTVT.

This clonotype occurred a few times. J is TRBJ2-5 and V is TRBV20-1; 8 bases fit TRBD2. The CDR3 has 13 residues. V gave up 1 base and J gave up 5 bases; unmatched junction bases: 3. Germline CDR1 is DFQATT and CDR2 is SNEGSKA (reference sequence). This CDR3 is CSARVGGGETQYF. The CDR3 DNA reads TGCAGTGCTAGAGTGGGCGGGGGGGAGACCCAGTACTTC.

This clonotype was counted a few times. The chain recombines TRBV20-1 with TRBJ2-5; the D call may be TRBD1 or TRBD2 (6 bases each). Germline V lookup: CDR1 DFQATT, CDR2 SNEGSKA (reference sequence). Trimming stripped 0 bases from V and 1 base from J, with 12 bases between. The CDR3 runs 15 residues. CDR3 protein: CSARDGGQIQETQYF. In nucleotides, the CDR3 is TGCAGTGCTAGAGATGGGGGGCAGATCCAAGAGACCCAGTACTTC.

V usage is TRBV12-3 or TRBV12-4 and J usage is TRBJ2-3, with a tentative D call TRBD2 (7 bases). Trimming cost V 6 bases and J 2 bases, with 21 bases left between them. The CDR3 extends over 17 amino acids. Here the CDR3 reads CASRGGGGGRNTDTQYF. Here the CDR3 DNA reads TGTGCCAGCAGGGGTGGTGGCGGGGGCAGGAACACAGATACGCAGTATTTT.

The rearrangement links TRBV12-3 or TRBV12-4 to TRBJ2-3; D is ambiguous. Trimming took off 6 bases at V and 3 bases at J, with 7 bases between the two ends. The CDR3 spans 12 residues. CDR3 sequence (DNA): TGTGCCAGCAGATTAACGACAGATACGCAGTATTTT. It translates to CASRLTTDTQYF.

J is TRBJ2-5 and V is TRBV5-1, with a tentative D call TRBD2 (5 bases). Germline-derived CDR1 and CDR2 are SGHRS and YFSETQ. V lost 1 base to trimming and J lost 5 bases, with 12 bases between them. The CDR3 loop spans 14 amino acids. CDR3 nucleotide sequence: TGCGCCAGCAGCTTGTATGGGGAGATGGAGACCCAGTACTTC. This codes for CASSLYGEMETQYF.

This clonotype was seen more than once but under ten times. Written as DNA, the CDR3 is TGCAGCGTTGACTTAGGTGGGAGGAAAGAGACCCAGTACTTC. As protein: CSVDLGGRKETQYF. The J gene is TRBJ2-5, the V gene TRBV29-1; possible D gene TRBD2, 6 bases. V was cut by 3 bases and J by 3 bases, with 14 bases left in between. This CDR3 spans 14 amino acids. Germline V gene data show CDR1 as SQVTM and CDR2 as ANQGSEA.

CDR3 protein: CASSGDRSHTDTQYF. The CDR3 DNA reads as TGTGCCAGCAGTGGAGACAGGTCACACACAGATACGCAGTATTTT. The V and J genes are TRBV2 and TRBJ2-3; weak D call: TRBD1 (6 bases). The V end was cut by 4 bases, the J end by 2 bases, with 13 bases between. Germline-derived CDR1 and CDR2 are SNHLY and FYNNEI. The CDR3 sequence is 15 residues long.